This T cell receptor (beta chain) came from a study of identical twins. Whole-study results and caveats: Recombination models fit unrelated individuals' TCR alpha sharing but underestimated twins'.

With regard to this clonotype: Its antigen is not identified.

The CDR3 has 12 amino acids. Trimming stripped 1 base from V and 7 bases from J, with 7 bases between. CDR1 is LGHDT and CDR2 is YNNKEL in the germline V gene (reference sequence). Unique molecular identifiers were in the cDNA, with template-switch universal primer binding. TCRdb passed the 5' RACE reads through MiXCR, listing each CDR3 protein once. Among approximately 700,000 distinct CDR3 sequences listed, about 20% were seen once. This sample was also put to use in a study of T cells expressing NK-cell markers.

The material sequenced was PBMCs. This chain connects TRBV3-1 to TRBJ1-2; the D is unclear. The source of this sequence is a woman aged 18-29 years in good health. CDR3 loop: CASSQVSTGYTF. CDR3 nucleotides: TGTGCCAGCAGCCAAGTGTCTACTGGCTACACCTTC.